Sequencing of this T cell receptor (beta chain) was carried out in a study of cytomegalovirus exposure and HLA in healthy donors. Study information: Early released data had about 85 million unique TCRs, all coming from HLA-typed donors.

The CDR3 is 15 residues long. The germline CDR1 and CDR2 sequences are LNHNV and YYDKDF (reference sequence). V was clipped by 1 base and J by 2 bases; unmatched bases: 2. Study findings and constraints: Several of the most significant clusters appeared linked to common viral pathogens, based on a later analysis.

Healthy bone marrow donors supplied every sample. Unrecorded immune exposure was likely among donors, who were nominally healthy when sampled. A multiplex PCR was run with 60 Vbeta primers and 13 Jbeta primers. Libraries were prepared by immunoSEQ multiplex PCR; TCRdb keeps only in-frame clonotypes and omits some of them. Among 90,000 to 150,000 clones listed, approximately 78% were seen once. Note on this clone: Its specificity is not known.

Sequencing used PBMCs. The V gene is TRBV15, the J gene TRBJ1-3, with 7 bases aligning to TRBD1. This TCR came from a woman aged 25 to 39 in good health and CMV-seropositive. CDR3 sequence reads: CATSRVTGPGNTIYF. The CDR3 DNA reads TGTGCCACCAGCAGAGTGACAGGGCCTGGAAACACCATATATTTT.